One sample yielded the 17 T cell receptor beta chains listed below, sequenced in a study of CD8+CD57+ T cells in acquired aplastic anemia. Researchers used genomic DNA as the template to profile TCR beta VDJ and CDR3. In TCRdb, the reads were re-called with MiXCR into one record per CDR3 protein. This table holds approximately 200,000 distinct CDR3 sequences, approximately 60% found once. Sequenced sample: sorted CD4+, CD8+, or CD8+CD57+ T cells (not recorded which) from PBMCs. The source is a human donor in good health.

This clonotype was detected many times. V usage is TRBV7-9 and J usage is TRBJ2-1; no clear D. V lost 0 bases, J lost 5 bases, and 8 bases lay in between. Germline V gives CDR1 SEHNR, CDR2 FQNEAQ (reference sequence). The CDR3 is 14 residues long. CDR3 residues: CASSLAGNHNEQFF. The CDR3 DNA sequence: TGTGCCAGCAGCTTAGCAGGGAACCACAATGAGCAGTTCTTC.

CDR3 protein: CASSIYSYAGELFF. The CDR3 coding sequence is TGTGCCAGTAGTATATACAGTTACGCAGGGGAGCTGTTTTTT. The chain couples TRBV19 to TRBJ2-2; D remains unclear. The length of the CDR3 is 14 residues. V lost 2 bases and J lost 8, with 12 bases in between. CDR1 and CDR2 (germline): LNHDA, SQIVND (reference sequence).

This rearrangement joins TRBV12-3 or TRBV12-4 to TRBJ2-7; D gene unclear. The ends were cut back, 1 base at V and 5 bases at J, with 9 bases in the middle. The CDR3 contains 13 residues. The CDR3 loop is CASSLGASNEQYF. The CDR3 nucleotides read TGTGCCAGCAGTTTAGGGGCCAGTAACGAGCAGTACTTC.

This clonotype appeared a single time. The CDR3 reads CSAQAGKQTQYF. For the CDR3, the DNA is TGCAGTGCTCAAGCCGGGAAGCAGACCCAGTACTTC. The chain carries TRBV20-1 and TRBJ2-5; maybe TRBD2 (5 bases). V shed 5 bases and J shed 6 bases, with 13 bases lying between them. Germline V gene lookup returns CDR1 DFQATT and CDR2 SNEGSKA (reference sequence). The CDR3 is 12 amino acids.

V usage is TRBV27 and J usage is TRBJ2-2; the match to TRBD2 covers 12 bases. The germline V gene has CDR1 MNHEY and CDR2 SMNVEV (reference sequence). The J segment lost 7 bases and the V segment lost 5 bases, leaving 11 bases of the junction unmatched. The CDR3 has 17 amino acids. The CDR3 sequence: CASSPGTSGPGFGELFF. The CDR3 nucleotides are TGTGCCAGCAGTCCCGGGACTAGCGGGCCGGGCTTCGGGGAGCTGTTTTTT.

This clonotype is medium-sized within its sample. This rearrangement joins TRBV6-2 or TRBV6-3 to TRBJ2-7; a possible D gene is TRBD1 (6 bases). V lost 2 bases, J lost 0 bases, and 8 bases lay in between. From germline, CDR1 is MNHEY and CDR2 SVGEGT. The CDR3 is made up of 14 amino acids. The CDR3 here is CASSYGTNSYEQYF. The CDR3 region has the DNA TGTGCCAGCAGTTACGGGACAAACTCCTACGAGCAGTACTTC.

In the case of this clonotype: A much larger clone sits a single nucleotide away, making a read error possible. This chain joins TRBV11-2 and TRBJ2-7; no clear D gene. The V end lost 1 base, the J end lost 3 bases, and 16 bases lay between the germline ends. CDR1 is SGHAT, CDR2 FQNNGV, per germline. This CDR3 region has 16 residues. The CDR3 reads CASSLVSPAGYYEQYF. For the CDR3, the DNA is TGTGCCAGCAGCTTAGTATCCCCCGCAGGCTACTACGAGCAGTACTTC.

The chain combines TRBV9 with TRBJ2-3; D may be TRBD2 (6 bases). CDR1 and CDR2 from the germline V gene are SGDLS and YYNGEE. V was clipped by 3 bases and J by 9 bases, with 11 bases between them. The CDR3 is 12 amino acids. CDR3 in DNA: TGTGCCAGCAGCGACGGAGGGAGCACGCAGTATTTT. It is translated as CASSDGGSTQYF.

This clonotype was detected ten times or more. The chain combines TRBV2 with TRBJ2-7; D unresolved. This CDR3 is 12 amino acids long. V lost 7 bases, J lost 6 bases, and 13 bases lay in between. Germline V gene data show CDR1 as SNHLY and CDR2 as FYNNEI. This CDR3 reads CASIEGSVEQYF. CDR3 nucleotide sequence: TGTGCCAGCATAGAAGGATCGGTCGAGCAGTACTTC.

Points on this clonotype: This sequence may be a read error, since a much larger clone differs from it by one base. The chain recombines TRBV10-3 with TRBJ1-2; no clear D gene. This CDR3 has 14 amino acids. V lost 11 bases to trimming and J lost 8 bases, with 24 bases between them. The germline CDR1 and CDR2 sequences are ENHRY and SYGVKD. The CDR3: CACSYSLREGGYTF. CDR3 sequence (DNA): TGTGCCTGCAGTTACTCGTTGCGAGAGGGCGGCTACACCTTC.

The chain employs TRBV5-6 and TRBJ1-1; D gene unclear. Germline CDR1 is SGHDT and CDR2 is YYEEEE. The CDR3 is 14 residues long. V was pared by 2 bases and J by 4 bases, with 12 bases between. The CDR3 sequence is CASSLRDSGTEAFF. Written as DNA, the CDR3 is TGTGCCAGCAGCTTAAGGGATAGTGGCACTGAAGCTTTCTTT.

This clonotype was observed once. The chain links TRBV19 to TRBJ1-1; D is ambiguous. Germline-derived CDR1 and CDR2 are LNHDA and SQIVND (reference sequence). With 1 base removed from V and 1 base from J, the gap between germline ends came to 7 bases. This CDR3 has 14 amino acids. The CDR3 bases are TGTGCCAGTAGTATAGCGGAGCCGAACACTGAAGCTTTCTTT. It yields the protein CASSIAEPNTEAFF.

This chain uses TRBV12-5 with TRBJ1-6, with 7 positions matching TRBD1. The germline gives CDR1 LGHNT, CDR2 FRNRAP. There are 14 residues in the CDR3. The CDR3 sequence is CASSYTGTDSPLHF. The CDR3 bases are TGTGCCAGCAGCTACACCGGGACAGATTCACCCCTCCACTTT.

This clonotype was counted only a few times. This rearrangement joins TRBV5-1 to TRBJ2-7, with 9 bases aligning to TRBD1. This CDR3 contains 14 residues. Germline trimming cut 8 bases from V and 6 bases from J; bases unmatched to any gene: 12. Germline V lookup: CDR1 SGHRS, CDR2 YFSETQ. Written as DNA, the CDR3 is TGCGCCAGTCGGACCGGGACAGGGTCCCTCGAGCAGTACTTC. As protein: CASRTGTGSLEQYF. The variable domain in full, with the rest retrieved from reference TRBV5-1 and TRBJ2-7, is KAGVTQTPRYLIKTRGQQVTLSCSPISGHRSVSWYQQTPGQGLQFLFEYFSETQRNKGNFPGRFSGRQFSNSRSEMNVSTLELGDSALYLCASRTGTGSLEQYFGPGTRLTVT.

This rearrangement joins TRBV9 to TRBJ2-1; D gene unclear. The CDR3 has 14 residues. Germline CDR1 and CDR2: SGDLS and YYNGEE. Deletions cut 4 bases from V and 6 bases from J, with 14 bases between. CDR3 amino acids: CASSFNDGVNEQFF. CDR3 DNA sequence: TGTGCCAGCAGCTTTAATGACGGCGTCAATGAGCAGTTCTTC.

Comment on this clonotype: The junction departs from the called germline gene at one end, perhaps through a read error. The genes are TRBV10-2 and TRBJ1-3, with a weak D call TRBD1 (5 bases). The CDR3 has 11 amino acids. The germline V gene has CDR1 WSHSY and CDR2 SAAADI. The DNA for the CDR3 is TGCGCCAGCAAGACCCAGGGCGGACTTAACTTT. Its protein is CASKTQGGLNF.

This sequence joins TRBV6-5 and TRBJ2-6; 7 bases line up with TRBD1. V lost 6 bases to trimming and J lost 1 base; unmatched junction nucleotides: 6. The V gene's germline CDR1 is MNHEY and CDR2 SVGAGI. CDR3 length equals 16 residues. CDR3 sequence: CASSPKTGSGANVLTF. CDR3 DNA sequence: TGTGCCAGCAGCCCAAAGACAGGGTCTGGGGCCAACGTCCTGACTTTC.